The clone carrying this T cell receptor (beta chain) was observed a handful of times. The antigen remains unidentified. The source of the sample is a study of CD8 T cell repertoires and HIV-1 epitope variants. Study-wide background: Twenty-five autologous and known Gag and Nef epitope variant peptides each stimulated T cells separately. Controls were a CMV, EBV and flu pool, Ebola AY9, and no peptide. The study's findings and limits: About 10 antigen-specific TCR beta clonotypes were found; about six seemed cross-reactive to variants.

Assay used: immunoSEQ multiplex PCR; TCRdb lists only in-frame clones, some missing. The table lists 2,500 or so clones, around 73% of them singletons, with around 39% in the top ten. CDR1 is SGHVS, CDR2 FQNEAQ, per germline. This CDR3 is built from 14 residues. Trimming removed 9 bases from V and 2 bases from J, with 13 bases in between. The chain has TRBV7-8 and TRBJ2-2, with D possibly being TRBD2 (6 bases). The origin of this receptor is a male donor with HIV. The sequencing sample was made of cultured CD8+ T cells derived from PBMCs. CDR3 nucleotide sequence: TGTGCCAGTCGTAGGGACTCCAACACCGGGGAGCTGTTTTTT. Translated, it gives CASRRDSNTGELFF.